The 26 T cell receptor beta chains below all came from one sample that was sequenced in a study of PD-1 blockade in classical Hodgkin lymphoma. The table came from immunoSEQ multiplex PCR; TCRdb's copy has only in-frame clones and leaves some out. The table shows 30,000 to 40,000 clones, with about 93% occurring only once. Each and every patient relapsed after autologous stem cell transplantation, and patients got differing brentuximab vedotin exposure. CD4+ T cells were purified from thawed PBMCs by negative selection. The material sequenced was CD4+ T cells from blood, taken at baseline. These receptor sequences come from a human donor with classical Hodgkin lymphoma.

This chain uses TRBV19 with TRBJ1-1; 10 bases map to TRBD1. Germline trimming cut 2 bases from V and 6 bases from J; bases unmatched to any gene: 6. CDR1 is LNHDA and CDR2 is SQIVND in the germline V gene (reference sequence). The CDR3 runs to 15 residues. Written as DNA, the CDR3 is TGTGCCAGTAGTATACGACAGGGGGCGATGGCTGAAGCTTTCTTT. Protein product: CASSIRQGAMAEAFF.

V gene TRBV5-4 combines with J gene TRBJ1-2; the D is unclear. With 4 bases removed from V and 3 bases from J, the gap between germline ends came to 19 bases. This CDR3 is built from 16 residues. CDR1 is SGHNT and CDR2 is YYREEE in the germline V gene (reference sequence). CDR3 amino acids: CASSTRRPRSDYGYTF. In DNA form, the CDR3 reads TGTGCCAGCAGCACAAGACGGCCCCGGTCTGACTATGGCTACACCTTC.

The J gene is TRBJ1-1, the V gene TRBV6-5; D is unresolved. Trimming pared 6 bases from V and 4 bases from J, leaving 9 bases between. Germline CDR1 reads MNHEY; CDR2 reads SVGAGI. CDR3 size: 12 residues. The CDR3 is CASRLTGTEAFF. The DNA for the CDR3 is TGTGCCAGCAGGCTGACCGGCACTGAAGCTTTCTTT.

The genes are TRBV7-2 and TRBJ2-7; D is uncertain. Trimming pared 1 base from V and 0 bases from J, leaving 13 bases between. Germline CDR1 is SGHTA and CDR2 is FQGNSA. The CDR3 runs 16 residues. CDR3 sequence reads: CASSLEASVYSYEQYF. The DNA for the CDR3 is TGTGCCAGCAGCTTAGAGGCGAGCGTCTACTCCTACGAGCAGTACTTC.

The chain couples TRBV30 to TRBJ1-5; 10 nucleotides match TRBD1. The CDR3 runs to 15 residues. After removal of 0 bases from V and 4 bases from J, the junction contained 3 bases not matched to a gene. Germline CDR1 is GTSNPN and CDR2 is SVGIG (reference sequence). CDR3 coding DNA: TGTGCCTGGAGTGTACGGGGACAGGGGAATCAGCCCCAGCATTTT. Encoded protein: CAWSVRGQGNQPQHF.

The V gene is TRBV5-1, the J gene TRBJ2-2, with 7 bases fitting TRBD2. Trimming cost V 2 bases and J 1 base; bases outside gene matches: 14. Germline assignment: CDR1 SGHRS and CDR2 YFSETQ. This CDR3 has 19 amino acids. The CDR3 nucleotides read TGCGCCAGCAGCTTTCCCCAACTAAAGGAGCGGGAGAACACCGGGGAGCTGTTTTTT. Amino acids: CASSFPQLKERENTGELFF.

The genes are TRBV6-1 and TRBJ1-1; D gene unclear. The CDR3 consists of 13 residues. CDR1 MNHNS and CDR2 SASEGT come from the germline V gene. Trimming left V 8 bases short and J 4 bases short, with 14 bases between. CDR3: CASRWRGGTEAFF. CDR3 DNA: TGTGCCAGCCGCTGGAGAGGTGGCACTGAAGCTTTCTTT.

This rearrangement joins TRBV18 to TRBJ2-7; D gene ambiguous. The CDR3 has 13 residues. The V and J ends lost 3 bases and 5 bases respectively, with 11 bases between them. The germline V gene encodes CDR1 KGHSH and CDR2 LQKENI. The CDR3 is CASSPPDWHEQYF. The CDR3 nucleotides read TGTGCCAGCTCACCCCCAGACTGGCACGAGCAGTACTTC. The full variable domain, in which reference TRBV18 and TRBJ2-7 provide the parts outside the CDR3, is NAGVMQNPRHLVRRRGQEARLRCSPMKGHSHVYWYRQLPEEGLKFMVYLQKENIIDESGMPKERFSAEFPKEGPSILRIQQVVRGDSAAYFCASSPPDWHEQYFGPGTRLTVT.

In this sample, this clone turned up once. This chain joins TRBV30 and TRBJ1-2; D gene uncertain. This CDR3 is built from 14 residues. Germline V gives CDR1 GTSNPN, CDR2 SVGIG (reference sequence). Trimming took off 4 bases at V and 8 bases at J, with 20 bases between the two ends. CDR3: CAWNSKAGLKGYTF. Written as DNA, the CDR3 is TGTGCCTGGAATTCAAAGGCAGGATTGAAAGGCTACACCTTC. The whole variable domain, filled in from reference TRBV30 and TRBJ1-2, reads SQTIHQWPATLVQPVGSPLSLECTVEGTSNPNLYWYRQAAGRGLQLLFYSVGIGQISSEVPQNLSASRPQDRQFILSSKKLLLSDSGFYLCAWNSKAGLKGYTFGSGTRLTVV.

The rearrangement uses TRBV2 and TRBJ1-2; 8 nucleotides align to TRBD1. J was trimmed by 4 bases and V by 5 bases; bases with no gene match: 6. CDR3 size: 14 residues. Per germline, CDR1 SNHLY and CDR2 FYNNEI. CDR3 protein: CASSSTGGGYGYTF. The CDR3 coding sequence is TGTGCCAGCAGTTCCACAGGGGGTGGCTATGGCTACACCTTC.

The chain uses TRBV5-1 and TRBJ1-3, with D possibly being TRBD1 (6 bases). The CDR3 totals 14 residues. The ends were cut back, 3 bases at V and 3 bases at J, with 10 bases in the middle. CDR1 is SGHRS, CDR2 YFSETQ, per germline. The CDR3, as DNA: TGCGCCAGCAGCTCCGGACAGAGTGGAAACACCATATATTTT. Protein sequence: CASSSGQSGNTIYF.

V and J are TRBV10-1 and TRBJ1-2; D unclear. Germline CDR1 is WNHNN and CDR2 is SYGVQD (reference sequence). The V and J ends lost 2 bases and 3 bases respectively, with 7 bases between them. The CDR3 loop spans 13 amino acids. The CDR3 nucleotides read TGCGCCAGCAGTGAGGGGCAGGACTATGGCTACACCTTC. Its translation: CASSEGQDYGYTF.

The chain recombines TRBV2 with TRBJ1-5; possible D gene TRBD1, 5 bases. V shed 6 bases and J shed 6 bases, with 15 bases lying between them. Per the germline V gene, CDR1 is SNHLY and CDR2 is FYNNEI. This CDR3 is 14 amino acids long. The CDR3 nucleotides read TGTGCCAGCAGCCAGGACGTTGGGGGTCAGCCCCAGCATTTT. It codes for CASSQDVGGQPQHF.

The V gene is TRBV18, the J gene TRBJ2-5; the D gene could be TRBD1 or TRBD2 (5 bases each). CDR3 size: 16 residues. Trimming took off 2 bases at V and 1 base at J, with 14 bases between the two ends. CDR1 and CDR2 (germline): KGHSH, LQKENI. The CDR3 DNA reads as TGTGCCAGCTCACCAGGGAGCAGGGTGTTCCAAGAGACCCAGTACTTC. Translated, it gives CASSPGSRVFQETQYF.

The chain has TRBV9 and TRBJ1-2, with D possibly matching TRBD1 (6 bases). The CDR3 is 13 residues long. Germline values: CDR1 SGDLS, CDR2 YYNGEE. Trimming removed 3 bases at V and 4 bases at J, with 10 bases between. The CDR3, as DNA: TGTGCCAGCAGCGCGGACAGTACCTATGGCTACACCTTC. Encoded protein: CASSADSTYGYTF.

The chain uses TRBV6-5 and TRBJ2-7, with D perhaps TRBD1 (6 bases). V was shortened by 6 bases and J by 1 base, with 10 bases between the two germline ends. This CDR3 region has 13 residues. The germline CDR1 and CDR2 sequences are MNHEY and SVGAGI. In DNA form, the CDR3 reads TGTGCCAGCAGAACCGACAGGTCCTACGAGCAGTACTTC. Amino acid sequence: CASRTDRSYEQYF.

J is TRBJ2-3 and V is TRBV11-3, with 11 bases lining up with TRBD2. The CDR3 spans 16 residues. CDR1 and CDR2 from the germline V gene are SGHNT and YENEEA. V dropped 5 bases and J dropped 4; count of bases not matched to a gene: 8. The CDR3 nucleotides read TGTGCCAGCAGCAAAAATCTACTAGCGGGAGCAGATACGCAGTATTTT. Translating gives CASSKNLLAGADTQYF.

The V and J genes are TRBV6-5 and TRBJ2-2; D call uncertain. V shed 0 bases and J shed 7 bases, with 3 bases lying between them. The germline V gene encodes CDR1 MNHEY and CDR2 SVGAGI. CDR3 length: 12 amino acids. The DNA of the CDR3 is TGTGCCAGCAGTTACTCGGTCGGGGAGCTGTTTTTT. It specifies CASSYSVGELFF.

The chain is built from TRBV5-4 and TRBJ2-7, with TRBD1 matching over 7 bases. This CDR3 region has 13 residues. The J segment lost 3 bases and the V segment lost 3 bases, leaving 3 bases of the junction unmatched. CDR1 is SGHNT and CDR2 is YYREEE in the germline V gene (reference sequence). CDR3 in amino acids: CASSYGTVYEQYF. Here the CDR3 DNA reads TGTGCCAGCAGCTATGGGACAGTCTACGAGCAGTACTTC. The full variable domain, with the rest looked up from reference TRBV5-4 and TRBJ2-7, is ETGVTQSPTHLIKTRGQQVTLRCSSQSGHNTVSWYQQALGQGPQFIFQYYREEENGRGNFPPRFSGLQFPNYSSELNVNALELDDSALYLCASSYGTVYEQYFGPGTRLTVT.

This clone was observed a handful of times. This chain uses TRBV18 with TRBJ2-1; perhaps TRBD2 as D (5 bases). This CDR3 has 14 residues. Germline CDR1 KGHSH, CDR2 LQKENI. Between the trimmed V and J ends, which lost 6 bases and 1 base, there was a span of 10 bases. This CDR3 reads CASSDRGSYNEQFF. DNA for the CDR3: TGTGCCAGCTCCGATCGGGGTTCCTACAATGAGCAGTTCTTC.

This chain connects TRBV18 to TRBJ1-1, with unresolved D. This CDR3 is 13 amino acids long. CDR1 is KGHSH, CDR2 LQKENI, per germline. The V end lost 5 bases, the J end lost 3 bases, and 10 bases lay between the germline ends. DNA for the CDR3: TGTGCCAGCTCAGTAGACATGTACACTGAAGCTTTCTTT. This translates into CASSVDMYTEAFF.

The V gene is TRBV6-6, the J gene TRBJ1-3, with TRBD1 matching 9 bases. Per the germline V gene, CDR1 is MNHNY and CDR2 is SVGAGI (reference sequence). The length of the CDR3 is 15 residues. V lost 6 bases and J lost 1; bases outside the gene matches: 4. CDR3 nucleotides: TGTGCCAGCAGCCCCGGACAGGGGTCTGGAAACACCATATATTTT. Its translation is CASSPGQGSGNTIYF.

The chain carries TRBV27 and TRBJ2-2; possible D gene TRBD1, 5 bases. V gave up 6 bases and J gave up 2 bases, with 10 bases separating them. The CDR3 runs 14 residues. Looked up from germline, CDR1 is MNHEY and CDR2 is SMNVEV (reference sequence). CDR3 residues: CASSPTVNTGELFF. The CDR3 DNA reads TGTGCCAGCAGCCCGACAGTTAACACCGGGGAGCTGTTTTTT.

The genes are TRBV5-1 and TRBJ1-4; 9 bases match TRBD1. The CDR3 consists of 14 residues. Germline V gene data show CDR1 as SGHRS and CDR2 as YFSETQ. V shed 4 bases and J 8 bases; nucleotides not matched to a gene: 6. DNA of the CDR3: TGCGCCAGCAGCCCCACAGGGGGCAAAGAAAAACTGTTTTTT. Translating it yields CASSPTGGKEKLFF.

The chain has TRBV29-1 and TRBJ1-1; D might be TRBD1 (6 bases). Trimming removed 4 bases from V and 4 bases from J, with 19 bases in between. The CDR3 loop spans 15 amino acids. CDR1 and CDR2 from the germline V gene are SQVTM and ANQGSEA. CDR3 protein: CSVAFRRGPSTEAFF. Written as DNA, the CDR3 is TGCAGCGTTGCTTTCCGCAGGGGACCATCCACTGAAGCTTTCTTT.

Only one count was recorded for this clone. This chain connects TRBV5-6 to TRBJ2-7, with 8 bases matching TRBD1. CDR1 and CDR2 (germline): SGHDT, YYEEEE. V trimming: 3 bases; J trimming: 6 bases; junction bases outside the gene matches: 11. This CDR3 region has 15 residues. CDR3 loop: CASSWAGAGGSEQYF. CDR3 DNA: TGTGCCAGCAGCTGGGCCGGGGCAGGGGGCAGCGAGCAGTACTTC.